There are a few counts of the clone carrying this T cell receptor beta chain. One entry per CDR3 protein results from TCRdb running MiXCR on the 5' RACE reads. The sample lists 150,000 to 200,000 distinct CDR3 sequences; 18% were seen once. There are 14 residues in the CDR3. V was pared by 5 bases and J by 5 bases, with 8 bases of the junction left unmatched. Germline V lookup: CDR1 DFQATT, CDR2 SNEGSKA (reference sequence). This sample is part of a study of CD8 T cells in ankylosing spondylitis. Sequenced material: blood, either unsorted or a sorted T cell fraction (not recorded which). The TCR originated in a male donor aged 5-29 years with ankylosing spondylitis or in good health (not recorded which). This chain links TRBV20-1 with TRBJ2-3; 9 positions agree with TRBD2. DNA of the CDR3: TGCAGTGCTGTGCGGGAGGGCCGGAGAGATACGCAGTATTTT. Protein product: CSAVREGRRDTQYF.